The clone carrying this TCR beta chain was seen only a few times. Its antigen remains unidentified. In the same sample, other DNA sequences code for this CDR3. This record belongs to a study of CD8+ T cells in alopecia areata. In the study overall: Each of the treated patients was given oral tofacitinib, 5 to 10 mg twice daily, for moderate-to-severe alopecia areata.

PBMCs, the starting material, were the source of sorted CD4+ and CD8+ T cells. Reverse transcribed after extraction, RNA yielded cDNA as the sequencing template. Method: immunoSEQ multiplex PCR; TCRdb's copy keeps in-frame clones and lacks some. The sample lists 100,000 to 150,000 clones, around 60% occurring once. Germline-derived CDR1 and CDR2 are KGHSH and LQKENI. The CDR3 length is 12 residues. V lost 2 bases, J lost 4 bases, and 4 bases lay in between. Study-wide results and limits: Higher clonality and more expanded CD8+ clones appeared in lesional than normal scalp.

The sequence came from a human donor with alopecia areata. The input for sequencing was CD4+ T cells sorted from blood, taken at week 0. The V call is TRBV18, the J call TRBJ2-3, with D unclear. The CDR3 sequence: CASSPGADTQYF. For the CDR3, the DNA is TGTGCCAGCTCACCAGGGGCAGATACGCAGTATTTT.